The TCR beta chain under discussion was sequenced for a study of cytomegalovirus exposure and HLA in healthy donors. A multiplex PCR was run with 60 Vbeta primers and 13 Jbeta primers. The repertoire was sequenced with immunoSEQ multiplex PCR; TCRdb's copy has only in-frame clones and lacks some. The sample consists of about 120,000 clones, 81% of them appearing once. Points on this clone: Its antigen is not identified.

This CDR3 is built from 15 residues. The V gene's germline CDR1 is MDHEN and CDR2 SYDVKM. Trimming took 3 bases from V and 0 from J, leaving 6 bases between them. Findings of the study overall: The authors later found HLA-associated TCR beta chains more clonally expanded than equally common others. Specificity for CMV antigens was confirmed in vitro for three of the CMV-associated chains. Rare sequences made up most TCRs, while some public TCRs were found in many donors. Cytomegalovirus association was assigned to about 150 TCR beta chains.

The sequence was collected from a middle-aged man in good health and CMV-seronegative. The genes are TRBV28 and TRBJ1-6; D is unclear. The sample comprised PBMCs. DNA for the CDR3: TGTGCCAGCAGTTTGAGTACCTCCTATAATTCACCCCTCCACTTT. Its translation: CASSLSTSYNSPLHF.